This T cell receptor (beta chain) was captured in a study of T cell responses to AZD1222 COVID-19 vaccine. Points from the study as a whole: Only a handful of AZD1222 recipients tested seropositive at baseline.

The table lists this clone with a few counts. Its antigen remains unknown. There are 13 residues in the CDR3. V lost 8 bases, J lost 7 bases, and 10 bases stayed unmatched. Germline V gives CDR1 SQVTM, CDR2 ANQGSEA. Using immunoSEQ multiplex PCR, the repertoire was profiled, and TCRdb retains in-frame clones only, with some absent. Found here are around 90,000 clones, more than 75% of them singletons; the top ten hold 5.2%. The rearrangement links TRBV29-1 to TRBJ2-1; 8 bases are a match to TRBD1. This receptor was identified in an adult in good health. The source material was peripheral blood, sampled on day 0 of MenACWY control vaccination. CDR3 in amino acids: CSIVGRTGNEQFF. CDR3 DNA sequence: TGCAGCATCGTTGGGAGGACAGGGAATGAGCAGTTCTTC.